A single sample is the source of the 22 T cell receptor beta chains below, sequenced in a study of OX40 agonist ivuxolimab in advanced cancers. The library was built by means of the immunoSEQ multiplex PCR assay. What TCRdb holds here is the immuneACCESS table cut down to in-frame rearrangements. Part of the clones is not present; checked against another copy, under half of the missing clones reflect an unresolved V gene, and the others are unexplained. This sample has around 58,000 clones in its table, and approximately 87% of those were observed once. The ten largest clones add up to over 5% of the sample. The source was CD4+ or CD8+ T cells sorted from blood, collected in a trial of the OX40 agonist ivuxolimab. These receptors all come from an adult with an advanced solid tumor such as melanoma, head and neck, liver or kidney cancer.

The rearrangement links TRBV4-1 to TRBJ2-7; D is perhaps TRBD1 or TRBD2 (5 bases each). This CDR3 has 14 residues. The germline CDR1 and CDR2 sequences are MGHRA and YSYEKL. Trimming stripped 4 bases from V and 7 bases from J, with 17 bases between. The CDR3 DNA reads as TGCGCCAGCAGCCGGGGGACCAACCCGAGGGAGCAGTACTTC. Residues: CASSRGTNPREQYF.

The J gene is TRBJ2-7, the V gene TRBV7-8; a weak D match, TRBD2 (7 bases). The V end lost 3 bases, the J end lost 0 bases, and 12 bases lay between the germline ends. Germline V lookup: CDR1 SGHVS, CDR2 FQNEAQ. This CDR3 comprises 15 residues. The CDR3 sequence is CASSFGGDNSYEQYF. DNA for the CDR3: TGTGCCAGCAGCTTTGGGGGGGACAACTCCTACGAGCAGTACTTC.

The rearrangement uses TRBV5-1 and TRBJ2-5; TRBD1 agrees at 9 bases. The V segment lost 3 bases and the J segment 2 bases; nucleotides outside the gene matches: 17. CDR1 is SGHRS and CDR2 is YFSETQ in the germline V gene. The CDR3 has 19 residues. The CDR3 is CASSSWTGVIKGLQETQYF. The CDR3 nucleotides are TGCGCCAGCAGCTCCTGGACAGGGGTTATAAAAGGGCTACAAGAGACCCAGTACTTC.

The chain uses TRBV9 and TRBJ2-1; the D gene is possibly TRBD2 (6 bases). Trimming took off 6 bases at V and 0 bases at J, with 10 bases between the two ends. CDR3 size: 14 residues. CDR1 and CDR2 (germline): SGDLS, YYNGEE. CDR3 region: CASNGGSSYNEQFF. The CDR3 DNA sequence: TGTGCCAGCAACGGGGGTAGCTCCTACAATGAGCAGTTCTTC.

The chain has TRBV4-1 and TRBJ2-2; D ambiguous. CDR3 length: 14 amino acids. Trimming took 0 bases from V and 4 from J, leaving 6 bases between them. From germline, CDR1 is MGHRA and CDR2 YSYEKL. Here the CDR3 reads CASSQDMGTGELFF. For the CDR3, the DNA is TGCGCCAGCAGCCAAGATATGGGCACCGGGGAGCTGTTTTTT.

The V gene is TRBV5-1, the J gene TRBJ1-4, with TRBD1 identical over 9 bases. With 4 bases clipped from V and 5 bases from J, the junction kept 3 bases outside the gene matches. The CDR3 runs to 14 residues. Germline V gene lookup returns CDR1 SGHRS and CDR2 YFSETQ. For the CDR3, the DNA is TGCGCCAGCAGCATCGGACAGGGGAATGAAAAACTGTTTTTT. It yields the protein CASSIGQGNEKLFF.

The chain's CDR3 is CASSSPGQGISDTQYF. The DNA of the CDR3 is TGTGCCAGCAGCTCACCGGGACAGGGAATATCAGATACGCAGTATTTT. The chain carries TRBV7-2 and TRBJ2-3; 9 bases align to TRBD1. Germline CDR1 reads SGHTA; CDR2 reads FQGNSA. Trimming cost V 4 bases and J 4 bases; bases outside gene matches: 9. This CDR3 is 16 amino acids long.

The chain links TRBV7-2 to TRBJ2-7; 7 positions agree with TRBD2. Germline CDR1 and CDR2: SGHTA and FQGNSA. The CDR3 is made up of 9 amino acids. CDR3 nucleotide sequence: TGTGCCAGCCTCCCCGCGGGGGTGGTC. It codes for CASLPAGVV.

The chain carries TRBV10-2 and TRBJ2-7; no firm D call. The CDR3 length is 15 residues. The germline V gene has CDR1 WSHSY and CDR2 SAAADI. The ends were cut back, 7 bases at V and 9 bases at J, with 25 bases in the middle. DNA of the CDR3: TGCGCCAGCACCACCGATGAAAGTTACACTTCCAGGCAGTACTTC. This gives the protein CASTTDESYTSRQYF.

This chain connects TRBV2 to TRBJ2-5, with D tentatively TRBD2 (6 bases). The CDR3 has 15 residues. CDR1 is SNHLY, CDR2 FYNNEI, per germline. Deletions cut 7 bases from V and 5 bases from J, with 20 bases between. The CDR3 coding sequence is TGTGCCAGCACTAAAAACGGGAATCTAGCGGAGACCCAGTACTTC. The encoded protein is CASTKNGNLAETQYF.

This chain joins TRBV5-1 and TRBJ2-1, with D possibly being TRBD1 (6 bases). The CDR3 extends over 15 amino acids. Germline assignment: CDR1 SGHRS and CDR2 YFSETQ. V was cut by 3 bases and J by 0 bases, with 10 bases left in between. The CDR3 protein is CASSYRVGSYNEQFF. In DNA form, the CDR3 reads TGCGCCAGCAGCTACAGGGTGGGCTCCTACAATGAGCAGTTCTTC. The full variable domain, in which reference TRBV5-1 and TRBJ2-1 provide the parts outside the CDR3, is KAGVTQTPRYLIKTRGQQVTLSCSPISGHRSVSWYQQTPGQGLQFLFEYFSETQRNKGNFPGRFSGRQFSNSRSEMNVSTLELGDSALYLCASSYRVGSYNEQFFGPGTRLTVL.

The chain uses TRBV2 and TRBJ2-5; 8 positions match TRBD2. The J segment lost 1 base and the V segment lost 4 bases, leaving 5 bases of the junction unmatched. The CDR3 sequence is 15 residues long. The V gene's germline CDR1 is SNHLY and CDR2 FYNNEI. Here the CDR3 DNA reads TGTGCCAGCAGTGGGTCGGGACTAGTCCAAGAGACCCAGTACTTC. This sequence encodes CASSGSGLVQETQYF.

In nucleotides, the CDR3 is TGCGCCAGCAGCTTGGGCCAGGGGGCAAGCGGCTACACCTTC. Protein: CASSLGQGASGYTF. V gene TRBV5-1 combines with J gene TRBJ1-2; 8 bases are a match to TRBD1. Germline V gives CDR1 SGHRS, CDR2 YFSETQ. V was pared by 0 bases and J by 8 bases, with 6 bases of the junction left unmatched. The length of the CDR3 is 14 residues.

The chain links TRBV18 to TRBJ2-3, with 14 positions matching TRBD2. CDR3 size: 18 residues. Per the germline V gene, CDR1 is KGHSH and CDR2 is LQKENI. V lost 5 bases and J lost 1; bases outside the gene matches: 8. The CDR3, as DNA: TGTGCCAGCTCAACGGGACTAGCGGGAGTTATCGGCACAGATACGCAGTATTTT. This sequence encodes CASSTGLAGVIGTDTQYF.

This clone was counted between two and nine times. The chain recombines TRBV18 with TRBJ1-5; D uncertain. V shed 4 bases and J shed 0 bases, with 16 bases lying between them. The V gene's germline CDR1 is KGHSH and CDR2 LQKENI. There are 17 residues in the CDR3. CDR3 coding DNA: TGTGCCAGCTCACTAAATAGCCCGCAGAATAGCAATCAGCCCCAGCATTTT. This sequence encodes CASSLNSPQNSNQPQHF.

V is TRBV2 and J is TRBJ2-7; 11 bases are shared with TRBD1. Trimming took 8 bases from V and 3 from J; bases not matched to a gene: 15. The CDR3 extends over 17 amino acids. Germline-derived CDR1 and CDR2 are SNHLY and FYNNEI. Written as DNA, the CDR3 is TGTGCCAGCTCAGGACAGGGGGCTACCCGTACAAACTACGAGCAGTACTTC. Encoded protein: CASSGQGATRTNYEQYF.

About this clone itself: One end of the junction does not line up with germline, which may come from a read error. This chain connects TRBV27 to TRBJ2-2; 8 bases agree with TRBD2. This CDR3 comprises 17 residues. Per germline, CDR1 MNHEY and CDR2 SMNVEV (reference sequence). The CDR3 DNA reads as TGTGCCAGCACTTTAAGGGCAGCGGGAGTAGGAACCGGGGAGCTGTTTTTT. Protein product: CASTLRAAGVGTGELFF.

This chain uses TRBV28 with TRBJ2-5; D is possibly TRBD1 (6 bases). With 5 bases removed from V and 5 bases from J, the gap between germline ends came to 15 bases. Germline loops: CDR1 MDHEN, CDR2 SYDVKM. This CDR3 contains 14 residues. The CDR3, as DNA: TGTGCCAGCAGTATAACAACAGGGTGGGAGACCCAGTACTTC. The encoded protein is CASSITTGWETQYF.

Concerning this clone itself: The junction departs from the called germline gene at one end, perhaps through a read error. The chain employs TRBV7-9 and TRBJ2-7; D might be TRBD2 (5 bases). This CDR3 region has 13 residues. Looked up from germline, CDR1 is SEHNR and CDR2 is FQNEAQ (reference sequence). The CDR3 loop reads CASSYLSGGEQYF. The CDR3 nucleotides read TGCGCCAGCAGCTACCTATCCGGAGGCGAGCAGTACTTC.

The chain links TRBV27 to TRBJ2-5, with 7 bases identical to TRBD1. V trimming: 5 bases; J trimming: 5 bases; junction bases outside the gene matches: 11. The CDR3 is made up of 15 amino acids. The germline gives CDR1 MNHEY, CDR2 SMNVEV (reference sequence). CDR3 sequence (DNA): TGTGCCAGCAGTCTAACTCGACAGGGCTGGGAGACCCAGTACTTC. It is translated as CASSLTRQGWETQYF.

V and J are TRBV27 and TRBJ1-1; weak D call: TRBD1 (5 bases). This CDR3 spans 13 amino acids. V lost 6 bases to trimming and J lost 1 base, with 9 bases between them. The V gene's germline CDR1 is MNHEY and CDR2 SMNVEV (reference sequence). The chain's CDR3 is CASRGTENTEAFF. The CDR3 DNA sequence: TGTGCCAGCAGGGGGACGGAGAACACTGAAGCTTTCTTT.

In nucleotides, the CDR3 is TGCGCCAGCAGCCCTCAGGGGGCTAACTATGGCTACACCTTC. Encoded protein: CASSPQGANYGYTF. The chain carries TRBV4-1 and TRBJ1-2; 7 bases align to TRBD1. Germline V gene sequence: CDR1 MGHRA, CDR2 YSYEKL. J lost 0 bases, V lost 4 bases, and 2 bases had no gene match. CDR3 size: 14 residues.